The 26 T cell receptor beta chains presented below share a single source sample, sequenced in a study of cytomegalovirus exposure and HLA in healthy donors. It was with 60 Vbeta and 13 Jbeta primers that the PCR ran. Generated by immunoSEQ multiplex PCR, the TCRdb table keeps only in-frame clones and is missing some. The data hold some 120,000 clones, with about four fifths observed a single time. Material for sequencing was PBMCs. The receptors stem from a woman in her thirties or forties in good health and CMV-seronegative.

This clone was seen only a few times. The rearrangement uses TRBV6-5 and TRBJ2-7, with TRBD1 matching 12 bases. Trimming at V came to 6 bases and at J to 5 bases, leaving 2 bases not matched to a gene. The germline V gene encodes CDR1 MNHEY and CDR2 SVGAGI. The CDR3 consists of 13 residues. The CDR3 coding sequence is TGTGCCAGCAGCGGGACAGGGGGCAACGAGCAGTACTTC. It encodes CASSGTGGNEQYF.

The V call is TRBV6-1, the J call TRBJ1-2, with a weak D call TRBD1 (5 bases). V was trimmed by 7 bases and J by 5 bases, leaving 14 bases between them. The germline gives CDR1 MNHNS, CDR2 SASEGT. The CDR3 covers 13 residues. The CDR3 DNA sequence: TGTGCCAGCACGACAGTGACACAATATGGCTACACCTTC. It codes for CASTTVTQYGYTF.

V is TRBV6-1 and J is TRBJ2-1; TRBD1 matches at 11 bases. CDR1 and CDR2 (germline): MNHNS, SASEGT. The CDR3 contains 14 residues. The V gene end was trimmed by 1 base and the J gene end by 8 bases; junction bases not matched to a gene: 1. CDR3 in amino acids: CASSEGTGGYEQFF. As DNA, the CDR3 is TGTGCCAGCAGTGAAGGGACAGGGGGCTATGAGCAGTTCTTC.

The CDR3, as DNA: TGTGCCAGCAGCTTAAGTACGGACAGAGGTGCCAATGAGCAGTTCTTC. Translating gives CASSLSTDRGANEQFF. The chain recombines TRBV7-3 with TRBJ2-1; tentative D call: TRBD1 (6 bases). The germline V and J ends were trimmed by 1 base and 6 bases, with 16 bases remaining between them. Germline lookup yields CDR1 SGHTA and CDR2 FQGTGA. CDR3 length: 16 amino acids.

CDR3 in amino acids: CASTASPDSYEQYF. In DNA form, the CDR3 reads TGTGCCAGCACCGCATCTCCGGACAGCTACGAGCAGTACTTC. This chain links TRBV25-1 with TRBJ2-7; TRBD1 is a possible D gene (6 bases). This CDR3 region has 14 residues. The V end was cut by 7 bases, the J end by 3 bases, with 16 bases between. Germline V gene lookup returns CDR1 MGHDK and CDR2 SYGVNS.

The rearrangement links TRBV27 to TRBJ1-5, with a possible D match to TRBD1 (6 bases). V was pared by 6 bases and J by 7 bases, with 19 bases between. This CDR3 is built from 15 residues. The germline V gene has CDR1 MNHEY and CDR2 SMNVEV (reference sequence). For the CDR3, the DNA is TGTGCCAGCAGACGGGACACCAGGACGTCACAGCCCCAGCATTTT. This translates into CASRRDTRTSQPQHF.

The chain uses TRBV5-6 and TRBJ1-6; D ambiguous. V lost 3 bases to trimming and J lost 4 bases, with 11 bases between them. Germline CDR1 is SGHDT and CDR2 is YYEEEE. CDR3 size: 15 residues. CDR3: CASSYGRGYNSPLHF. The CDR3 DNA sequence: TGTGCCAGCAGCTATGGACGAGGGTATAATTCACCCCTCCACTTT.

V and J are TRBV21-1 and TRBJ1-2; the D call of TRBD1 is as the table states it, not checked on the DNA. TRBV21-1 is listed as a pseudogene. The CDR3 covers 15 residues. The CDR3 reads CASSSWDRKSYGYTF. The CDR3 nucleotides read TGTGCCAGCAGCAGCTGGGACAGAAAAAGCTATGGCTACACCTTC.

The V gene is TRBV7-2, the J gene TRBJ2-7; TRBD2 agrees at 7 bases. CDR1 is SGHTA, CDR2 FQGNSA, per germline. The length of the CDR3 is 15 residues. After removal of 5 bases from V and 0 bases from J, the junction contained 7 bases not matched to a gene. The CDR3 loop reads CASSRTTSTSYEQYF. The CDR3, as DNA: TGTGCCAGCAGCCGAACGACTAGCACCTCCTACGAGCAGTACTTC.

The CDR3 spells CASRRGPGGYTF. CDR3 sequence (DNA): TGTGCCAGCAGGAGGGGGCCGGGGGGCTACACCTTC. The chain couples TRBV6-5 to TRBJ1-2, with TRBD1 matching 7 bases. The V segment lost 6 bases and the J segment 8 bases; nucleotides outside the gene matches: 6. CDR1 and CDR2 from the germline V gene are MNHEY and SVGAGI. The CDR3 totals 12 residues.

This clone occurred once. The chain combines TRBV7-9 with TRBJ1-3; D unclear. The length of the CDR3 is 18 residues. CDR1 is SEHNR, CDR2 FQNEAQ, per germline (reference sequence). Trimming took off 4 bases at V and 0 bases at J, with 19 bases between the two ends. The chain's CDR3 is CASSSNKNREYSGNTIYF. In nucleotides, the CDR3 is TGTGCCAGCAGCTCTAATAAAAACAGAGAATACTCTGGAAACACCATATATTTT.

In nucleotides, the CDR3 is TGTGCCATCAGTGAGTCGCTAGCGGGTCTCGAGCAGTACTTC. Translating it yields CAISESLAGLEQYF. The gene calls are TRBV10-3 and TRBJ2-7; 8 nucleotides match TRBD2. This CDR3 has 14 residues. Germline values: CDR1 ENHRY, CDR2 SYGVKD. Trimming removed 0 bases from V and 6 bases from J; junction bases left unmatched: 4.

V gene TRBV7-6 combines with J gene TRBJ2-1, with D unresolved. V was pared by 1 base and J by 3 bases, with 7 bases between. The germline gives CDR1 SGHVS, CDR2 FNYEAQ. This CDR3 has 14 residues. The chain's CDR3 is CASSLDTNYNEQFF. The CDR3 DNA follows: TGTGCCAGCAGCTTAGACACAAACTACAATGAGCAGTTCTTC.

This chain uses TRBV5-4 with TRBJ2-7; TRBD2 matches at 7 bases. Germline loops: CDR1 SGHNT, CDR2 YYREEE (reference sequence). The V segment lost 2 bases and the J segment 5 bases; nucleotides outside the gene matches: 7. This CDR3 has 14 residues. CDR3 in DNA: TGTGCCAGCAGCTTCAGTGCGGGAGAGGACGAGCAGTACTTC. This translates into CASSFSAGEDEQYF. The full variable domain, completed using reference TRBV5-4 and TRBJ2-7, is ETGVTQSPTHLIKTRGQQVTLRCSSQSGHNTVSWYQQALGQGPQFIFQYYREEENGRGNFPPRFSGLQFPNYSSELNVNALELDDSALYLCASSFSAGEDEQYFGPGTRLTVT.

The rearrangement links TRBV28 to TRBJ1-5, with TRBD1 matching 7 bases. In germline, CDR1 is MDHEN, CDR2 SYDVKM. The junction had 13 bases not matched to a gene; V was cut back by 6 bases and J by 2 bases. This CDR3 is 17 amino acids long. For the CDR3, the DNA is TGTGCCAGCAGGGGACTTTACTCCACAGGGGGCAATCAGCCCCAGCATTTT. Translating it yields CASRGLYSTGGNQPQHF.

J is TRBJ2-1 and V is TRBV4-2; 9 bases map to TRBD2. The CDR3 sequence is 15 residues long. V was clipped by 3 bases and J by 4 bases; unmatched bases: 4. CDR1 LGHNA and CDR2 YNFKEQ come from the germline V gene. The CDR3 sequence is CASSHSSGKYNEQFF. The CDR3 DNA reads as TGTGCCAGCAGCCACTCTAGCGGGAAGTACAATGAGCAGTTCTTC.

The chain joins TRBV5-5 to TRBJ1-5; D gene uncertain. V gave up 2 bases and J gave up 1 base, with 10 bases separating them. Germline-derived CDR1 and CDR2 are SGHKS and YYEKEE (reference sequence). CDR3 length equals 15 residues. The CDR3 region is CASSFRVLSNQPQHF. Written as DNA, the CDR3 is TGTGCCAGCAGCTTCCGGGTCCTAAGCAATCAGCCCCAGCATTTT.

The CDR3 reads CASSYPAGVNTEAFF. The CDR3 DNA is TGTGCCAGCAGTTACCCCGCGGGAGTGAACACTGAAGCTTTCTTT. The chain carries TRBV6-6 and TRBJ1-1; D unclear. There are 15 residues in the CDR3. Trimming took 2 bases from V and 0 from J, leaving 10 bases between them. Germline-derived CDR1 and CDR2 are MNHNY and SVGAGI (reference sequence).

CDR3 sequence reads: CASSLHSGTSSYEQYF. The CDR3 DNA reads as TGTGCCAGCAGCCTCCATAGCGGGACCTCCTCCTACGAGCAGTACTTC. The rearrangement joins TRBV7-8 to TRBJ2-7; 8 bases align to TRBD2. CDR1 and CDR2 from the germline V gene are SGHVS and FQNEAQ. Losses at the gene ends were 5 bases for V and 0 bases for J; bases not matched to a gene: 9. The CDR3 consists of 16 residues. Full variable domain (outside the CDR3, taken from reference TRBV7-8 and TRBJ2-7): GAGVSQSPRYKVAKRGQDVALRCDPISGHVSLFWYQQALGQGPEFLTYFQNEAQLDKSGLPSDRFFAERPEGSVSTLKIQRTQQEDSAVYLCASSLHSGTSSYEQYFGPGTRLTVT.

This clone was detected once. Here the CDR3 DNA reads TGTGCCAGCAGCTTAGGGGTAGGGGTTAAGGGCTACACCTTC. Amino acid sequence: CASSLGVGVKGYTF. The chain recombines TRBV11-2 with TRBJ1-2, with D perhaps matching TRBD1 (5 bases). The CDR3 consists of 14 residues. CDR1 is SGHAT, CDR2 FQNNGV, per germline. V lost 1 base and J lost 8, with 14 bases in between.

This clone has a handful of counts. The V call is TRBV5-1, the J call TRBJ1-1; D gene unclear. The CDR3 contains 15 residues. The germline V gene encodes CDR1 SGHRS and CDR2 YFSETQ. V lost 0 bases to trimming and J lost 1 base, with 10 bases between them. The chain's CDR3 is CASSLVGRGNTEAFF. The CDR3 bases are TGCGCCAGCAGCTTGGTAGGACGGGGGAACACTGAAGCTTTCTTT.

This chain links TRBV29-1 with TRBJ2-2; tentatively, D is TRBD2 (5 bases). Germline V CDR1 and CDR2: SQVTM, ANQGSEA. Trimming took off 7 bases at V and 5 bases at J, with 23 bases between the two ends. CDR3 length: 16 residues. The CDR3 reads CSAVNGGRWGTGELFF. CDR3 sequence (DNA): TGCAGCGCCGTGAATGGCGGGCGCTGGGGAACCGGGGAGCTGTTTTTT.

The sample holds a few counts of this clone. The CDR3: CASSPTRYRAEAFF. The CDR3 DNA is TGTGCCAGCAGCCCAACCAGGTACAGGGCTGAAGCTTTCTTT. This chain connects TRBV6-5 to TRBJ1-1; tentative D call: TRBD1 (6 bases). V dropped 6 bases and J dropped 6 bases, with 17 bases sitting between them. Germline assignment: CDR1 MNHEY and CDR2 SVGAGI. The CDR3 is 14 amino acids.

This chain joins TRBV5-1 and TRBJ2-7; 10 nucleotides align to TRBD1. CDR3 length equals 13 residues. The J segment lost 5 bases and the V segment lost 4 bases, leaving 3 bases of the junction unmatched. Germline assignment: CDR1 SGHRS and CDR2 YFSETQ. For the CDR3, the DNA is TGCGCCAGCAGCCCAGGACAGGGGGACGAGCAGTACTTC. Amino acids: CASSPGQGDEQYF.

This rearrangement joins TRBV28 to TRBJ1-5; no firm D call. CDR1 and CDR2 from the germline V gene are MDHEN and SYDVKM. CDR3 length equals 15 residues. Trimming took 8 bases from V and 2 from J, leaving 16 bases between them. CDR3 sequence: CASCLRDEGNQPQHF. For the CDR3, the DNA is TGTGCCAGCTGTCTTCGGGATGAGGGCAATCAGCCCCAGCATTTT.

The V gene is TRBV4-1, the J gene TRBJ2-7, with TRBD1 identical over 10 bases. CDR1 MGHRA and CDR2 YSYEKL come from the germline V gene. Trimming removed 1 base from V and 3 bases from J; junction bases left unmatched: 3. CDR3 size: 15 residues. CDR3 sequence: CASSQAGTGVYEQYF. The CDR3 nucleotides are TGCGCCAGCAGCCAAGCCGGGACAGGGGTCTACGAGCAGTACTTC.